These T cell receptor beta chains were read from a single sample in a study of T cells in Graves' hyperthyroidism and ophthalmopathy. MiXCR, applied by TCRdb to the multiplex PCR reads, yields one record per CDR3 protein. This sample has around 620,000 distinct CDR3 sequences; approximately 44% occur once, and the top ten carry under 20%. Sequencing input: peripheral blood or thyroid tissue (not recorded which). The receptor source for this set is an adult woman with Graves' disease, either hyperthyroidism or ophthalmopathy (not recorded which). The CDR3 runs from the conserved cysteine through the conserved F or W. Fields, in order: D gene, V gene, clone size, J gene, CDR3 protein, CDR3 DNA. A D gene is named only where the DNA matches it firmly. Size values are once, few and many counts, or a class for expanded clones, and some rows have none.

>TRBD2|TRBV5-8|.|TRBJ2-3
CASSLVTSRRTDTQYF
TGTGCCAGCAGCTTGGTGACTAGCCGTCGCACAGATACGCAGTATTTT
>.|TRBV29-1|.|TRBJ2-7
CSAVLGNSYEQYF
TGCAGCGCCGTCCTGGGTAACTCCTACGAGCAGTACTTC
>.|TRBV5-1|.|TRBJ2-7
CASNWGAEQYF
TGCGCCAGCAATTGGGGGGCCGAGCAGTACTTC
>.|TRBV11-2|many|TRBJ1-6
CASSFDFGEGYNSPLHF
TGTGCCAGCAGCTTCGACTTCGGGGAGGGCTATAATTCACCCCTCCACTTT
>.|TRBV10-3|.|TRBJ2-5
CAISLHREEGMMETQYF
TGTGCCATCAGTTTACACAGGGAGGAGGGGATGATGGAGACCCAGTACTTC
>.|TRBV30|few|TRBJ1-1
CAWSDYRIYTEAFF
TGTGCCTGGAGTGACTACAGGATTTACACTGAAGCTTTCTTT
>.|TRBV4-1|many|TRBJ2-5
CASSPLGLARRETQYF
TGCGCCAGCAGCCCCCTAGGGCTAGCAAGGCGAGAGACCCAGTACTTC
>.|TRBV7-3|few|TRBJ2-5
CASSSRLGREETQYF
TGTGCCAGCAGCTCACGACTTGGGCGGGAAGAGACCCAGTACTTC
>TRBD1|TRBV6-4|.|TRBJ1-1
CASSPFRQGRTTEAFF
TGTGCCAGCTCACCCTTCCGACAGGGGCGGACCACTGAAGCTTTCTTT
>.|TRBV5-1|many|TRBJ2-7
CASSPPGGSYEQYF
TGCGCCAGCAGCCCCCCCGGGGGCAGCTACGAGCAGTACTTC
>.|TRBV7-9|many|TRBJ1-1
CASSPAAEAFF
TGTGCCAGCAGCCCAGCCGCTGAAGCTTTCTTT
>.|TRBV6-4|.|TRBJ2-5
CASSGLYGTGETQYF
TGTGCCAGCAGTGGACTCTATGGTACCGGGGAGACCCAGTACTTC
>.|TRBV10-3|.|TRBJ1-6
CAISESLHF
TGTGCCATCAGTGAGTCCCTCCACTTT
>TRBD1|TRBV10-3|.|TRBJ1-2
CAVANRGRTDYGYTF
TGTGCCGTTGCCAACAGGGGCAGAACAGACTATGGCTACACCTTC
>.|TRBV7-2|.|TRBJ1-2
CASSHEGRGYTF
TGTGCCAGCAGCCATGAAGGGCGAGGCTACACCTTC
>.|TRBV28|few|TRBJ1-2
CASSLLMFGVEGYTF
TGTGCCAGCAGTTTATTGATGTTCGGAGTTGAGGGCTACACCTTC
>.|TRBV12-3/TRBV12-4|many|TRBJ2-7
CASSPRTVSYEQYF
TGTGCCAGCAGTCCCCGGACAGTCTCCTACGAGCAGTACTTC
>.|TRBV2|.|TRBJ1-2
CASSGGVLGGYTF
TGTGCCAGCAGTGGGGGGGTACTCGGAGGCTACACCTTC
>.|TRBV5-6|.|TRBJ1-3
CASSYWTSGITIYF
TGTGCCAGCAGCTACTGGACTAGTGGAATCACCATATATTTT
>.|TRBV28|many|TRBJ2-7
CASSPPPAAKEQYF
TGTGCCAGCAGTCCACCCCCCGCGGCCAAAGAGCAGTACTTC
>TRBD2|TRBV25-1|.|TRBJ2-6
CASSAGTSGHRPKGANVLTF
TGTGCCAGCAGTGCCGGGACTAGCGGGCACCGACCAAAAGGGGCCAACGTCCTGACTTTC
>.|TRBV6-5|.|TRBJ1-1
CASSYGQGLMNTEAFF
TGTGCCAGCAGTTACGGGCAGGGACTCATGAACACTGAAGCTTTCTTT
>TRBD1|TRBV7-2|.|TRBJ2-7
CASSPWTGPYEQYF
TGTGCCAGCAGCCCCTGGACAGGGCCATACGAGCAGTACTTC
>.|TRBV7-9|.|TRBJ1-1
CASTPARGRADTEAFF
TGTGCCAGCACTCCCGCCAGGGGTAGGGCTGACACTGAAGCTTTCTTT
>.|TRBV15|.|TRBJ2-5
CATGLPDQETQYF
TGTGCCACCGGACTACCTGATCAAGAGACCCAGTACTTC
>TRBD2|TRBV11-2|many|TRBJ2-7
CASSLGSGRAREQYF
TGTGCCAGCAGCTTAGGTAGCGGGCGTGCCCGGGAGCAGTACTTC
>TRBD2|TRBV20-1|.|TRBJ2-3
CSARRLAGTDTQYF
TGCAGTGCCCGACGACTAGCGGGCACAGATACGCAGTATTTT
>.|TRBV10-3|.|TRBJ1-2
CAISARDIRFVYGYTF
TGTGCCATCAGTGCTAGAGATATCCGCTTCGTCTATGGCTACACCTTC
>.|TRBV2|.|TRBJ2-1
CAIGPVEQFF
TGTGCCATTGGCCCGGTGGAGCAGTTCTTC
>.|TRBV25-1|.|TRBJ2-7
CASSREGPNYEQYF
TGTGCCAGCAGCCGAGAGGGACCTAACTACGAGCAGTACTTC
>.|TRBV10-3|.|TRBJ2-2
CATGFNEGVGGELFF
TGTGCCACCGGCTTCAATGAGGGAGTAGGCGGGGAGCTGTTTTTT
>.|TRBV29-1|few|TRBJ2-2
CSVLRRTNTGELFF
TGCAGCGTTCTACGGCGGACGAACACCGGGGAGCTGTTTTTT
>TRBD1|TRBV2|.|TRBJ1-5
CASSRDSNNQPQHF
TGTGCCAGCAGTAGGGACAGCAACAATCAGCCCCAGCATTTT
>.|TRBV30|many|TRBJ2-7
CAWSTDGPYEQYF
TGTGCCTGGAGTACGGACGGCCCCTACGAGCAGTACTTC
>TRBD2|TRBV5-4|.|TRBJ2-2
CASSQGTSENTGELFF
TGTGCCAGCAGCCAGGGGACTAGCGAGAACACCGGGGAGCTGTTTTTT
>TRBD2|TRBV10-3|.|TRBJ2-7
CAIKWGASGRTYEQYF
TGTGCCATCAAATGGGGGGCCAGCGGGAGAACCTACGAGCAGTACTTC
>.|TRBV7-6|.|TRBJ1-1
CASSLDISYTEAFF
TGTGCCAGCAGCCTGGACATTAGCTACACTGAAGCTTTCTTT
>.|TRBV19|.|TRBJ2-7
CASRPFTGNEQYF
TGTGCCAGCAGACCCTTTACAGGGAACGAGCAGTACTTC
>TRBD1|TRBV11-2|.|TRBJ1-1
CASSLRQGGAFF
TGTGCCAGCAGCCTAAGACAGGGTGGAGCTTTCTTT
>.|TRBV4-1|many|TRBJ1-5
CASHREYSNQPQHF
TGCGCCAGCCACCGGGAGTATAGCAATCAGCCCCAGCATTTT
>.|TRBV9|few|TRBJ1-2
CASSVVATGPGYTF
TGTGCCAGCAGCGTAGTGGCGACAGGTCCTGGCTACACCTTC
>.|TRBV5-1|few|TRBJ1-2
CASSLDTDYGYTF
TGCGCCAGCAGCTTGGACACGGATTATGGCTACACCTTC
>TRBD1|TRBV20-1|.|TRBJ2-7
CSASSGTGFYEQYF
TGCAGTGCTAGTTCTGGGACAGGGTTCTACGAGCAGTACTTC
>.|TRBV4-2|many|TRBJ2-6
CASSPFGGSGANVLTF
TGTGCCAGCAGCCCTTTCGGGGGCTCTGGGGCCAACGTCCTGACTTTC
>TRBD2|TRBV13|many|TRBJ2-7
CASSPYPSGRGYEQYF
TGTGCCAGCAGTCCCTACCCTAGCGGGAGGGGATACGAGCAGTACTTC
>.|TRBV29-1|.|TRBJ1-2
CSVEGGSDGYTF
TGCAGCGTTGAGGGGGGATCAGATGGCTACACCTTC
>TRBD1|TRBV12-3/TRBV12-4|.|TRBJ1-4
CASSLAGQSGNPRTEKLFF
TGTGCCAGCAGTTTAGCGGGACAGAGCGGTAATCCCCGAACTGAAAAACTGTTTTTT
>.|TRBV20-1|.|TRBJ1-2
CSARLGDFGYTF
TGCAGTGCTAGACTGGGGGACTTTGGCTACACCTTC
>TRBD1|TRBV5-1|.|TRBJ2-5
CASAQGMMETQYF
TGCGCCAGCGCACAGGGGATGATGGAGACCCAGTACTTC
>TRBD2|TRBV9|.|TRBJ2-7
CASSVATTSGEQYF
TGTGCCAGCAGCGTAGCTACGACTAGCGGCGAGCAGTACTTC
>TRBD2|TRBV19|few|TRBJ2-1
CASSRSGRNYNEQFF
TGTGCCAGTAGTAGGAGCGGGAGAAACTACAATGAGCAGTTCTTC
>.|TRBV29-1|.|TRBJ1-4
CSVGDNEKLFF
TGCAGCGTTGGTGATAATGAAAAACTGTTTTTT
>TRBD1|TRBV7-6|many|TRBJ1-1
CASSLGQGAYNTEAFF
TGTGCCAGCAGCCTCGGACAGGGGGCATATAACACTGAAGCTTTCTTT